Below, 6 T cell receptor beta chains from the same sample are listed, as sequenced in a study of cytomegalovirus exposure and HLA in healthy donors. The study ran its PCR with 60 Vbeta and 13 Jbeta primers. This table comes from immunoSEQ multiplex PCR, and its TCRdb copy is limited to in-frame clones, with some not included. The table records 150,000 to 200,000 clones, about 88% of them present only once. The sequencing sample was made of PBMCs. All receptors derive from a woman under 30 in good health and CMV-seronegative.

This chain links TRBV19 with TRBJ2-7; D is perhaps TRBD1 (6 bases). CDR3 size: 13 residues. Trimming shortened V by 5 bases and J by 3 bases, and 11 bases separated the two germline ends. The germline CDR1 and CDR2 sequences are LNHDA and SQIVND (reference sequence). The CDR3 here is CASSPSQGYEQYF. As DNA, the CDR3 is TGTGCCAGTAGTCCTTCACAGGGCTACGAGCAGTACTTC.

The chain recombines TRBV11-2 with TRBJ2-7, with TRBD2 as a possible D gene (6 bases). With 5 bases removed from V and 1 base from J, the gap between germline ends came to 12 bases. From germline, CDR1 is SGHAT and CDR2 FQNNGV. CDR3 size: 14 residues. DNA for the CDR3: TGTGCCAGCAGCATACAGGAGGGGTCCTACGAGCAGTACTTC. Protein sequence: CASSIQEGSYEQYF.

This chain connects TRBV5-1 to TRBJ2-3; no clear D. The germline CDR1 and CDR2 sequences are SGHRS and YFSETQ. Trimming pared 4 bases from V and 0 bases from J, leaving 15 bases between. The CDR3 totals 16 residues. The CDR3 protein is CASSLRFPQSTDTQYF. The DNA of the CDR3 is TGCGCCAGCAGCCTGAGGTTCCCCCAAAGCACAGATACGCAGTATTTT.

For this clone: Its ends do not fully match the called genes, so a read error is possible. The DNA for the CDR3 is TGTGCCAAGACAACAAGCTATCGCTTC. This translates into CAKTTSYRF. The chain combines TRBV28 with TRBJ2-7; no firm D call. From germline, CDR1 is MDHEN and CDR2 SYDVKM. The CDR3 has 9 amino acids.

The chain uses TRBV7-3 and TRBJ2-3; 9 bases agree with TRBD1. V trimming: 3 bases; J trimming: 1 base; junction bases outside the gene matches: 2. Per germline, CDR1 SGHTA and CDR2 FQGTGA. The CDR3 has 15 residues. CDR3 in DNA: TGTGCCAGCAGCTTCGGGACAGGGCGCACAGATACGCAGTATTTT. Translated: CASSFGTGRTDTQYF.

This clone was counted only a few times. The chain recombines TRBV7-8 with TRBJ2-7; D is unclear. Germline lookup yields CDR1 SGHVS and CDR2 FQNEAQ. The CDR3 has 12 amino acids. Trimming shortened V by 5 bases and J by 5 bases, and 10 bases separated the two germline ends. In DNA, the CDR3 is TGTGCCAGCAGCCTATACCTCAACGAGCAGTACTTC. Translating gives CASSLYLNEQYF. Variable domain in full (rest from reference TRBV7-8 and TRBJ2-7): GAGVSQSPRYKVAKRGQDVALRCDPISGHVSLFWYQQALGQGPEFLTYFQNEAQLDKSGLPSDRFFAERPEGSVSTLKIQRTQQEDSAVYLCASSLYLNEQYFGPGTRLTVT.